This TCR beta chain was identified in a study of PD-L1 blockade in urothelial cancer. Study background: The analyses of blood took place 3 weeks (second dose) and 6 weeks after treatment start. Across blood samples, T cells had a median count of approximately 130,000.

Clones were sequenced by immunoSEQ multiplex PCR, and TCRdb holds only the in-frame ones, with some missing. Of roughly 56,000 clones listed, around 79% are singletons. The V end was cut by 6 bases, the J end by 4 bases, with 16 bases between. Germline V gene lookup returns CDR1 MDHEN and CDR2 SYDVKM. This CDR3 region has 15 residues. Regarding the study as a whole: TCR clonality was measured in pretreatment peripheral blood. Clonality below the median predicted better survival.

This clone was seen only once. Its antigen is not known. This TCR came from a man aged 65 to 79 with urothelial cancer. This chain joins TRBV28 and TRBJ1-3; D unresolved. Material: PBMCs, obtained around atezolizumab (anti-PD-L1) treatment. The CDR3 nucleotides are TGTGCCAGCAGCCCGAGCCTGGGGAGGGGAAACACCATATATTTT. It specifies CASSPSLGRGNTIYF.